This T cell receptor beta chain was retrieved from a study of T cells after yellow fever vaccination. Study context: SMART-Seq v4 Ultra Low Input prepared the low-cell-number fractions.

Study findings and constraints: CD4 and CD8 compartments shared a small share of clonotypes, likely from convergent recombination.

One entry per CDR3 protein, called by TCRdb with MiXCR from the 5' RACE reads. The repertoire consists of 500,000 to 650,000 distinct CDR3 sequences, with around 16% occurring once and the leading ten covering roughly 17%. The CDR3 sequence is 12 residues long. Per germline, CDR1 SGHRS and CDR2 YFSETQ. J was trimmed by 5 bases and V by 5 bases; bases with no gene match: 2. As for this clonotype: Its target is unknown.

The starting material was PBMCs, obtained 4 to 5 days after the first yellow fever vaccination. The TCR comes from a man aged 18 to 29 who received the YFV17D yellow fever vaccine. The V call is TRBV5-1, the J call TRBJ1-1; TRBD1 agrees at 8 bases. As DNA, the CDR3 is TGCGCCAGCAGGGACAGGGAAACTGAAGCTTTCTTT. Its translation: CASRDRETEAFF.